These T cell receptor beta chains were read from a single sample in a study of blood T cell repertoires in COVID-19. The method was immunoSEQ multiplex PCR; TCRdb's version includes in-frame clones alone and lacks a portion of them. The repertoire holds approximately 280,000 clones, around 89% seen once, with 12% in the top ten. The sample comprised peripheral blood. The receptors were sampled from a woman aged 55-70 years with acute or convalescent COVID-19. CDR3s include the opening cysteine and the closing phenylalanine or tryptophan. D genes are given only for firm matches. Clone size is shown for a subset of rows, as once, few, many or a class of expanded clone.

V gene	D gene	J gene	clone size	CDR3 DNA	CDR3 protein
TRBV29-1	TRBD2	TRBJ2-3	.	TGCAGCGTTAATAGACTAGCGGGGAGCACAGATACGCAGTATTTT	CSVNRLAGSTDTQYF
TRBV6-6	TRBD1	TRBJ1-2	.	TGTGCCAGCAGTTACTCAGGACAGGGTTATGGCTACACCTTC	CASSYSGQGYGYTF
TRBV3-1/TRBV3-2	.	TRBJ1-1	.	TGTGCCAGCAGCCCTGGGTGGGGGGGGAACACTGAAGCTTTCTTT	CASSPGWGGNTEAFF
TRBV20-1	TRBD2	TRBJ2-7	once	TGCAGTGCTAGTAGTAGCGGGGGTTCCTACGAGCAGTACTTC	CSASSSGGSYEQYF
TRBV6-5	.	TRBJ1-5	.	TGTGCCAGCAGTCCAGGGACGGGGACTAATCAGCCCCAGCATTTT	CASSPGTGTNQPQHF
TRBV5-1	TRBD1	TRBJ1-5	.	TGCGCCAGCAGCTTGGGGACAGGGGGCACCCGCAATCAGCCCCAGCATTTT	CASSLGTGGTRNQPQHF
TRBV6-5	.	TRBJ2-5	.	TGTGCCAGTATCCGGGAGGAGACCCAGTACTTC	CASIREETQYF
TRBV28	TRBD1	TRBJ1-5	.	TGTGCCAGCAGAAACCTCTTGGACAGGGTGGCTCAGCCCCAGCATTTT	CASRNLLDRVAQPQHF
TRBV9	.	TRBJ1-3	.	TGTGCCAGCAGCCCCCTCGGGGGGAGCTCCCCAAACACCATATATTTT	CASSPLGGSSPNTIYF
TRBV3-1/TRBV3-2	.	TRBJ2-5	.	TGTGCCAGCGGACTCGGGAAGACCCAGTACTTC	CASGLGKTQYF
TRBV30	TRBD1	TRBJ1-4	.	TGTGCCTGGAGTACTACGATAGACAGGGGTGAAGAAAAACTGTTTTTT	CAWSTTIDRGEEKLFF
TRBV9	TRBD2	TRBJ2-7	.	TGTGCCAGCAGCGTAGGAACGGGGGGGCCCCACGAGCAGTACTTC	CASSVGTGGPHEQYF
TRBV7-2	TRBD2	TRBJ2-1	.	TGTGCCAGCAGCGTAGGGACTAGCGGGGGGTACTACAATGAGCAGTTCTTC	CASSVGTSGGYYNEQFF
TRBV7-9	TRBD1	TRBJ2-1	.	TGTGCCAGCAGCTTAGGTCAGGGACAGGGGTCTTACTCCTACAATGAGCAGTTCTTC	CASSLGQGQGSYSYNEQFF
TRBV29-1	.	TRBJ2-1	.	TGCAGCGTTAGCCCCAGCGATGAGCAGTTCTTC	CSVSPSDEQFF
TRBV6-6	TRBD2	TRBJ2-1	.	TGTGCCAGCAGTTACTACGCTAGCGGGACCTACAATGAGCAGTTCTTC	CASSYYASGTYNEQFF
TRBV5-4	.	TRBJ1-3	.	TGTGCCAGCAGCCCCGGGACTGTGGGAAACACCATATATTTT	CASSPGTVGNTIYF
TRBV11-2	.	TRBJ1-1	.	TGTGCCAGCAGCTTAGAGCCAGGCTTGAGCACTGAAGCTTTCTTT	CASSLEPGLSTEAFF
TRBV2	.	TRBJ1-1	.	TGTGCCAGCAGTGAATGGGTAGGGGGCACTGAAGCTTTCTTT	CASSEWVGGTEAFF
TRBV28	.	TRBJ2-4	.	TGTGCCAGCAGCGGTTTAGGGGGAGCCAAAAACATTCAGTACTTC	CASSGLGGAKNIQYF
TRBV2	.	TRBJ2-5	.	TGTGCCAGCAGTGAAAGCAGGGGAGAGACCCAGTACTTC	CASSESRGETQYF
TRBV27	.	TRBJ2-1	.	TGTGCCAGCAGGCAGGGACTTAATTACAATGAGCAGTTCTTC	CASRQGLNYNEQFF
TRBV19	.	TRBJ1-2	.	TGTGCCAGTAGTATATTGGTGGCAGGGGATGGCTACACCTTC	CASSILVAGDGYTF
TRBV5-4	TRBD2	TRBJ2-4	.	TGTGCCAGCAGTTGGGAGGGCACAGCCAAAAACATTCAGTACTTC	CASSWEGTAKNIQYF
TRBV5-1	.	TRBJ1-1	.	TGCGCCAGCAGCGCGTATGGGGAGGGGAACACTGAAGCTTTCTTT	CASSAYGEGNTEAFF
TRBV4-3	TRBD2	TRBJ2-2	.	TGCGCCAGCAGCCAAGATCAACTAGCGGGGGGAGGCGACACCGGGGAGCTGTTTTTT	CASSQDQLAGGGDTGELFF
TRBV27	.	TRBJ1-5	.	TGTGCCAGCAGTTTATTTTCCTCTTTGAATCAGCCCCAGCATTTT	CASSLFSSLNQPQHF
TRBV7-2	TRBD2	TRBJ2-2	.	TGTGCCAGCAGCCGGGGGGGTACGAACACCGGGGAGCTGTTTTTT	CASSRGGTNTGELFF
TRBV13	TRBD2	TRBJ2-1	.	TGTGCCAGCAGCTTCCTCCGACTAGCGGGGATGTACAATGAGCAGTTCTTC	CASSFLRLAGMYNEQFF
TRBV28	TRBD1	TRBJ2-7	.	TGTGCCAGCAGTTCCGTCGGGACAGGGGGTGCCTACGAGCAGTACTTC	CASSSVGTGGAYEQYF
TRBV29-1	.	TRBJ2-7	.	TGCAGCGTTGAGATCGAAGGACAGACCGGGGAGCAGTACTTC	CSVEIEGQTGEQYF
TRBV30	TRBD2	TRBJ2-5	.	TGTGCCTGGAGTGTTAGCGGGAGGGCCGAAGAGACCCAGTACTTC	CAWSVSGRAEETQYF
TRBV28	.	TRBJ1-1	.	TGTGCCAGCAGTCCCAGCGAGACCAAGACTGAAGCTTTCTTT	CASSPSETKTEAFF
TRBV3-1/TRBV3-2	.	TRBJ2-7	.	TGTGCCAGCAGCCTCTGGGCGAGCGGCATCGAGCAGTACTTC	CASSLWASGIEQYF
TRBV28	.	TRBJ1-4	.	TGTGCCAGCAGTTTTCAGACAGACACAACTAATGAAAAACTGTTTTTT	CASSFQTDTTNEKLFF
TRBV25-1	.	TRBJ2-2	once	TGTGCCAGCATGTCGGCCCGGGTGAACACCGGGGAGCTGTTTTTT	CASMSARVNTGELFF
TRBV20-1	.	TRBJ1-1	.	TGCAGTGCTCCCTTGAACACTGAAGCTTTCTTT	CSAPLNTEAFF
TRBV10-3	.	TRBJ1-4	.	TGTGCCGCCGCGGGGGGTCCTAATGAAAAACTGTTTTTT	CAAAGGPNEKLFF
TRBV28	TRBD2	TRBJ2-7	.	TGTGCCAGCAGTTTTCGGGCTAGCGGGAGGACCTACGAGCAGTACTTC	CASSFRASGRTYEQYF
TRBV12-3/TRBV12-4	.	TRBJ1-2	.	TGTGCCAGCAGAAGCCACAGGGAGGGAGGCTACACCTTC	CASRSHREGGYTF
TRBV15	TRBD1	TRBJ2-7	.	TGTGCCACCAGCACGCGACAGGGGGAATACGAGCAGTACTTC	CATSTRQGEYEQYF
TRBV5-1	.	TRBJ2-7	.	TGCGCCAGCAGCTTCGACAGACTGAGCTCCTACGAGCAGTACTTC	CASSFDRLSSYEQYF
TRBV4-1	.	TRBJ2-1	.	TGCGCCAGCAGCCAAGGTGATTGGCCCTACAATGAGCAGTTCTTC	CASSQGDWPYNEQFF
TRBV28	TRBD2	TRBJ2-7	.	TGTGCCAGCAGTCCCCCGGGGGGGAGTTACGAGCAGTACTTC	CASSPPGGSYEQYF
TRBV29-1	.	TRBJ2-1	.	TGCAGCGTTGACCGGGGAGCGGCGGGCAATGAGCAGTTCTTC	CSVDRGAAGNEQFF
TRBV3-1/TRBV3-2	.	TRBJ2-7	.	TGTGCCAGCAGCCAAGATTTCGGGGGTTGCTACGAGCAGTACTTC	CASSQDFGGCYEQYF
TRBV29-1	.	TRBJ1-1	.	TGCAGCGCTGGAGAGAACGGACTAAACACTGAAGCTTTCTTT	CSAGENGLNTEAFF
TRBV5-6	.	TRBJ1-2	.	TGTGCCAGCACCAGGTCTCCCCGGACAGTGACTAACTATGGCTACACCTTC	CASTRSPRTVTNYGYTF
TRBV4-2	.	TRBJ2-3	.	TGTGCCAGCAGCCAAGATGAGGTAGCGGATAGCACAGATACGCAGTATTTT	CASSQDEVADSTDTQYF
TRBV28	TRBD1	TRBJ1-5	.	TGTGCCAGCGATCCTACAGGGGGCGGCAATCAGCCCCAGCATTTT	CASDPTGGGNQPQHF
TRBV4-3	TRBD1	TRBJ2-2	few	TGCGCCAGCAGCCAAGTTCCGAGTGGGACAGGGGTGTTCGGGGAGCTGTTTTTT	CASSQVPSGTGVFGELFF
TRBV7-2	.	TRBJ1-1	once	TGTGCCAGCAGCTTAGTCTCGCTTTGGGGGACAGAAGCTTTCTTT	CASSLVSLWGTEAFF
TRBV7-6	.	TRBJ1-6	once	TGTGCCAGCAGCTTAGGAACGGGGAGTACACACTCACCCCTCCACTTT	CASSLGTGSTHSPLHF
TRBV2	.	TRBJ2-1	once	TGTGCCAGCAGATCTTTGCCTAGTCCGTCCTACAATGAGCAGTTCTTC	CASRSLPSPSYNEQFF